The 4 T cell receptor beta chains in this list originate from one sample, sequenced in a study of regulatory T cells in long-lasting Graves disease. The time point was: newly diagnosed GD, antithyroid drugs for less than 3 months. Preparation of the TCR library used RNA extracted from PBMCs. Combining iRepertoire HTBI primers with Arm-PCR of CDR3 regions, the authors built TCR beta libraries. TCRdb passed the multiplex PCR reads through MiXCR, listing each CDR3 protein once. Among more than 400,000 distinct CDR3 sequences listed, roughly 15% were seen once. Separately, the same data were catalogued under a study of T cells in Graves' hyperthyroidism and ophthalmopathy.

Sequenced material: peripheral blood mononuclear cells (PBMCs), taken at new diagnosis, from a patient treated with antithyroid drugs. Receptors originate from a woman aged 30 to 39 with Graves disease.

This clonotype has just a few counts. The V and J genes are TRBV7-9 and TRBJ2-4, with TRBD1 matching 9 bases. The J segment lost 3 bases and the V segment lost 4 bases, leaving 13 bases of the junction unmatched. The CDR3 totals 18 residues. The V gene's germline CDR1 is SEHNR and CDR2 FQNEAQ (reference sequence). CDR3 in amino acids: CASSSSGGQGIFKNIQYF. CDR3 nucleotide sequence: TGTGCCAGCAGCTCAAGTGGGGGACAGGGTATCTTCAAAAACATTCAGTACTTC.

This chain uses TRBV19 with TRBJ2-1; TRBD1 agrees at 8 bases. V lost 1 base and J lost 8; bases outside the gene matches: 4. CDR1 LNHDA and CDR2 SQIVND come from the germline V gene (reference sequence). The CDR3 contains 14 residues. This CDR3 reads CASSIAYRGDEQFF. DNA of the CDR3: TGTGCCAGTAGTATAGCATACAGGGGGGATGAGCAGTTCTTC.

In its sample, this clonotype was seen a few times. The chain is built from TRBV28 and TRBJ2-5; D unclear. The CDR3 runs to 13 residues. CDR1 MDHEN and CDR2 SYDVKM come from the germline V gene. V lost 6 bases and J 1 base, leaving 9 bases between the germline ends. CDR3 sequence: CASRKRIQETQYF. The CDR3 region has the DNA TGTGCCAGCAGAAAACGGATCCAAGAGACCCAGTACTTC.

This clonotype was recorded many times. The genes are TRBV5-8 and TRBJ1-2; 7 nucleotides match TRBD1. The CDR3 contains 16 residues. Germline V lookup: CDR1 SGHTS, CDR2 YDEGEE. The V segment lost 4 bases and the J segment 0 bases; nucleotides outside the gene matches: 9. The CDR3 spells CASSLGHRGANYGYTF. CDR3 DNA sequence: TGTGCCAGCAGCCTTGGGCACAGGGGAGCTAACTATGGCTACACCTTC. Variable domain in full (rest from reference TRBV5-8 and TRBJ1-2): EAGVTQSPTHLIKTRGQQATLRCSPISGHTSVYWYQQALGLGLQFLLWYDEGEERNRGNFPPRFSGRQFPNYSSELNVNALELEDSALYLCASSLGHRGANYGYTFGSGTRLTVV.